The present TCR beta chain was sequenced within a study of cytotoxic CD8 clonotypes in ibrutinib-treated CLL. Whole-study findings and limits: Clonality showed a rise at ibrutinib response that reversed toward baseline at progression.

Assay: immunoSEQ multiplex PCR; the TCRdb copy retains only in-frame clones and omits some. The data hold approximately 16,000 clones, with about 60% observed a single time. About this clone itself: Its antigen is as yet unknown.

The germline V gene has CDR1 KGHSH and CDR2 LQKENI. The V gene lost 4 bases and the J gene lost 7 bases, with 10 bases spanning the gap. This CDR3 region has 12 residues. Frozen-stored PBMCs produced approximately 2 micrograms of genomic DNA for TCR beta libraries. This TCR derives from a human donor with chronic lymphocytic leukemia. This specimen was PBMCs, taken before ibrutinib treatment. The chain joins TRBV18 to TRBJ1-2, with TRBD1 as a possible D gene (6 bases). The CDR3 region has the DNA TGTGCCAGCTCACAGGGGGAAGTTGGCTACACCTTC. Protein: CASSQGEVGYTF.